One sample yielded the 13 T cell receptor beta chains listed below, sequenced in a study of cytomegalovirus exposure and HLA in healthy donors. Clones were read by immunoSEQ multiplex PCR, and TCRdb kept only the in-frame ones, dropping some. Among over 85,000 clones, more than 75% were seen once, and the ten largest hold approximately 1.5%. The specimen was PBMCs. The receptors were sampled from a woman aged 25 to 39 in good health and CMV-seropositive.

This chain links TRBV19 with TRBJ1-5, with D perhaps matching TRBD1 (5 bases). The germline V gene has CDR1 LNHDA and CDR2 SQIVND (reference sequence). The CDR3 is 14 amino acids. V shed 6 bases and J shed 3 bases, with 12 bases lying between them. This chain's CDR3 is CASRIDSLNQPQHF. For the CDR3, the DNA is TGTGCCAGTAGGATCGACAGCCTCAATCAGCCCCAGCATTTT.

This chain links TRBV27 with TRBJ2-1; D remains ambiguous. This CDR3 region has 15 residues. Germline loops: CDR1 MNHEY, CDR2 SMNVEV (reference sequence). Trimming left V 4 bases short and J 0 bases short, with 10 bases between. In DNA, the CDR3 is TGTGCCAGCAGTTCGATAGAGAGCTCCTACAATGAGCAGTTCTTC. This gives the protein CASSSIESSYNEQFF.

CDR3 bases: TGTGCCTGGAGCGACAGGGAGGAGGGCTATGGCTACACCTTC. It encodes CAWSDREEGYGYTF. This rearrangement joins TRBV30 to TRBJ1-2; 7 bases agree with TRBD1. The V and J ends lost 3 bases and 4 bases, in that order; junction bases with no gene match: 8. The CDR3 has 14 residues. Germline CDR1 reads GTSNPN; CDR2 reads SVGIG (reference sequence).

The V gene is TRBV6-6, the J gene TRBJ2-5, with 8 bases matching TRBD1. Germline V gives CDR1 MNHNY, CDR2 SVGAGI (reference sequence). The CDR3 has 16 residues. After removal of 6 bases from V and 7 bases from J, the junction contained 16 bases not matched to a gene. CDR3 sequence: CASSPVSQGVGGTQYF. DNA of the CDR3: TGTGCCAGCAGCCCGGTCTCACAGGGGGTCGGTGGGACCCAGTACTTC.

This rearrangement joins TRBV5-4 to TRBJ2-5, with 8 bases identical to TRBD2. Germline lookup yields CDR1 SGHNT and CDR2 YYREEE (reference sequence). After removal of 3 bases from V and 2 bases from J, the junction contained 6 bases not matched to a gene. The CDR3 runs 15 residues. Here the CDR3 reads CASSSGGPGQETQYF. In nucleotides, the CDR3 is TGTGCCAGCAGCTCGGGGGGGCCGGGGCAAGAGACCCAGTACTTC. The full variable domain, in which reference TRBV5-4 and TRBJ2-5 provide the parts outside the CDR3, is ETGVTQSPTHLIKTRGQQVTLRCSSQSGHNTVSWYQQALGQGPQFIFQYYREEENGRGNFPPRFSGLQFPNYSSELNVNALELDDSALYLCASSSGGPGQETQYFGPGTRLLVL.

The rearrangement links TRBV28 to TRBJ2-5; a possible D gene is TRBD2 (6 bases). This CDR3 is built from 13 residues. Trimming removed 6 bases at V and 4 bases at J, with 12 bases between. CDR1 and CDR2 (germline): MDHEN, SYDVKM. CDR3 sequence (DNA): TGTGCCAGCAGCCGGCTCGGGAGAGAGACCCAGTACTTC. This sequence encodes CASSRLGRETQYF.

The rearrangement joins TRBV27 to TRBJ2-3, with 7 nucleotides matching TRBD2. CDR1 MNHEY and CDR2 SMNVEV come from the germline V gene (reference sequence). The CDR3 consists of 15 residues. V trimming: 7 bases; J trimming: 5 bases; junction bases outside the gene matches: 12. CDR3 bases: TGTGCCAGCACCCTTGGGGCGGGAGAAAGAGATACGCAGTATTTT. As protein: CASTLGAGERDTQYF.

V and J are TRBV27 and TRBJ2-1; TRBD2 agrees at 11 bases. Germline V CDR1 and CDR2: MNHEY, SMNVEV (reference sequence). CDR3 size: 17 residues. Trimming took 4 bases from V and 1 from J; bases not matched to a gene: 6. CDR3 sequence reads: CASSYSTSGKSYNEQFF. In nucleotides, the CDR3 is TGTGCCAGCAGTTACTCGACTAGCGGGAAATCCTACAATGAGCAGTTCTTC.

This clone was counted ten times or more. CDR3 loop: CASSQDRGQGGQPQHF. CDR3 DNA: TGTGCCAGCAGCCAAGATAGGGGACAGGGGGGCCAGCCCCAGCATTTT. The chain recombines TRBV4-2 with TRBJ1-5; 11 bases are shared with TRBD1. Germline V CDR1 and CDR2: LGHNA, YNFKEQ. This CDR3 region has 16 residues. V lost 0 bases and J lost 7; bases outside the gene matches: 5.

The CDR3 sequence: CASSREVLNTEAFF. DNA for the CDR3: TGTGCCAGCAGCCGAGAAGTTTTGAACACTGAAGCTTTCTTT. The rearrangement joins TRBV9 to TRBJ1-1; no clear D. The CDR3 sequence is 14 residues long. The germline CDR1 and CDR2 sequences are SGDLS and YYNGEE. V lost 4 bases, J lost 0 bases, and 10 bases lay in between.

This clone was counted once. This chain uses TRBV7-2 with TRBJ1-2; 8 nucleotides match TRBD1. Trimming took 6 bases from V and 7 from J; bases not matched to a gene: 16. The CDR3 runs to 16 residues. From germline, CDR1 is SGHTA and CDR2 FQGNSA. This CDR3 reads CASRSEGRRGLVGYTF. CDR3 bases: TGTGCCAGCAGATCTGAGGGTCGCAGGGGGCTAGTTGGCTACACCTTC.

This chain connects TRBV9 to TRBJ2-1; D is ambiguous. The V end lost 0 bases, the J end lost 8 bases, and 6 bases lay between the germline ends. Germline V gene sequence: CDR1 SGDLS, CDR2 YYNGEE. CDR3 length equals 12 residues. The CDR3 is CASSVVEDEQFF. The CDR3 coding sequence is TGTGCCAGCAGCGTAGTTGAGGATGAGCAGTTCTTC.

The chain has TRBV4-1 and TRBJ1-2, with a weak D call TRBD1 (6 bases). V lost 5 bases and J lost 2, with 9 bases in between. Germline V gives CDR1 MGHRA, CDR2 YSYEKL. The CDR3 is made up of 13 amino acids. The CDR3 DNA reads as TGCGCCAGCAGCTCCACAGGGAACTATGGCTACACCTTC. It encodes CASSSTGNYGYTF.